The 10 T cell receptor beta chains in this list originate from one sample, sequenced in a study of glioma-infiltrating T cells. Using RNA template, CDR3s of TCR alpha and beta were amplified with iRepertoire arm-PCR. TCRdb analysed the multiplex PCR reads with MiXCR anew, one entry per CDR3 protein. The top ten clones hold about 11% of a sample with about 400,000 distinct CDR3 sequences, 35% to 45% of them seen once. The sample consisted of glioma tissue, nonneoplastic brain tissue, or PBMCs (not recorded which). All receptors derive from a human donor with low-grade glioma or glioblastoma, undergoing nonglioma brain surgery, or in good health (not recorded which).

V and J are TRBV28 and TRBJ2-2; 7 bases line up with TRBD1. Trimming took 7 bases from V and 0 from J; bases not matched to a gene: 5. In germline, CDR1 is MDHEN, CDR2 SYDVKM. The CDR3 is made up of 15 amino acids. CDR3 protein: CASNPGQSNTGELFF. The CDR3 DNA is TGTGCCAGCAACCCGGGACAGTCGAACACCGGGGAGCTGTTTTTT. Supplemented by reference TRBV28 and TRBJ2-2, the full variable domain reads DVKVTQSSRYLVKRTGEKVFLECVQDMDHENMFWYRQDPGLGLRLIYFSYDVKMKEKGDIPEGYSVSREKKERFSLILESASTNQTSMYLCASNPGQSNTGELFFGEGSRLTVL.

This sequence joins TRBV3-1 and TRBJ1-3; D perhaps matches TRBD1 (5 bases). In germline, CDR1 is LGHDT, CDR2 YNNKEL (reference sequence). This CDR3 spans 19 amino acids. V was pared by 4 bases and J by 2 bases, with 24 bases between. CDR3 coding DNA: TGTGCCAGCAGCCCCCGGACTGGACAACCCCGGTGGCCTGGAAACACCATATATTTT. Translated, it gives CASSPRTGQPRWPGNTIYF.

The CDR3 protein is CASSVFKGSTEAFF. The CDR3 DNA is TGCGCCAGCAGCGTTTTCAAGGGTAGCACTGAAGCTTTCTTT. V usage is TRBV5-1 and J usage is TRBJ1-1; no reliable D call. Germline V gene lookup returns CDR1 SGHRS and CDR2 YFSETQ. CDR3 length: 14 amino acids. V was trimmed by 4 bases and J by 4 bases, leaving 14 bases between them.

As for this clonotype: Mismatch with germline at one junction end may stem from a read error. The chain carries TRBV6-1 and TRBJ1-4; D remains unclear. The CDR3 has 15 amino acids. Germline CDR1 and CDR2: MNHNS and SASEGT. CDR3 in DNA: TGTGCCGGCAGTGAACTTGGTATAGGCGATGAAAAACTGTTTTTT. The encoded protein is CAGSELGIGDEKLFF.

This clonotype was observed a handful of times. The V and J genes are TRBV28 and TRBJ2-7; D is unclear. Trimming removed 2 bases at V and 2 bases at J, with 10 bases between. Per germline, CDR1 MDHEN and CDR2 SYDVKM. CDR3 length: 14 residues. The CDR3 loop is CASSLDGSTYEQYF. Here the CDR3 DNA reads TGTGCCAGCAGTTTAGACGGAAGCACCTACGAGCAGTACTTC.

There are many counts of this clonotype. The gene calls are TRBV27 and TRBJ2-7, with D possibly matching TRBD2 (5 bases). Trimming stripped 2 bases from V and 1 base from J, with 18 bases between. The CDR3 loop spans 17 amino acids. Per the germline V gene, CDR1 is MNHEY and CDR2 is SMNVEV (reference sequence). The CDR3 bases are TGTGCCAGCAGTTTAGTAGGGTTCGGAGCGGTTTCCTACGAGCAGTACTTC. Protein product: CASSLVGFGAVSYEQYF.

Worth noting for this clonotype: The junction differs from germline at one of its ends, possibly a read error. The V and J genes are TRBV20-1 and TRBJ1-5, with D perhaps matching TRBD1 (6 bases). The CDR3 has 13 residues. Germline lookup yields CDR1 DFQATT and CDR2 SNEGSKA (reference sequence). The CDR3 region is CRASLDRYQPQHF. The CDR3 region has the DNA TGCAGAGCTAGCCTGGACAGATATCAGCCCCAGCATTTT.

With respect to this clonotype: A much more abundant neighbour one base away suggests this may be a read error. The rearrangement joins TRBV6-6 to TRBJ1-1; no reliable D call. The CDR3 loop spans 16 amino acids. Germline values: CDR1 MNHNY, CDR2 SVGAGI (reference sequence). The CDR3 spells CASSYPSSSWKPEALF. DNA of the CDR3: TGTGCCAGCAGTTATCCGAGTTCTAGCTGGAAACCTGAAGCTCTCTTT.

The V call is TRBV27, the J call TRBJ2-7; D gene unclear. Trimming shortened V by 3 bases and J by 0 bases, and 9 bases separated the two germline ends. CDR3 size: 14 residues. Per germline, CDR1 MNHEY and CDR2 SMNVEV (reference sequence). In DNA, the CDR3 is TGTGCCAGCAGTTTGAAACCGCGCTCCTACGAGCAGTACTTC. This gives the protein CASSLKPRSYEQYF.

This clonotype was recorded a few times. The genes are TRBV5-1 and TRBJ1-2; TRBD1 is a possible D gene (5 bases). Germline CDR1 is SGHRS and CDR2 is YFSETQ. The CDR3 is 16 residues long. V gave up 4 bases and J gave up 0 bases, with 16 bases separating them. CDR3 sequence: CASSPLYGDSNYGYTF. DNA for the CDR3: TGCGCCAGCAGCCCATTGTACGGGGACTCTAACTATGGCTACACCTTC.